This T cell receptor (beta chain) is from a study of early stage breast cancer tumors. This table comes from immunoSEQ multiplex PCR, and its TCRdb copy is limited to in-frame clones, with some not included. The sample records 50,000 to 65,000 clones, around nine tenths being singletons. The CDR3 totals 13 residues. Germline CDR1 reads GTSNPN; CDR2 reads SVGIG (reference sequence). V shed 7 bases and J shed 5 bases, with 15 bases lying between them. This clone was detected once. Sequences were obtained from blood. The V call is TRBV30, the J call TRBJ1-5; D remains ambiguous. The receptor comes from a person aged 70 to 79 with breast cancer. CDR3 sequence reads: CASEAEEDQPQHF. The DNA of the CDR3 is TGTGCCTCGGAGGCTGAAGAGGATCAGCCCCAGCATTTT.